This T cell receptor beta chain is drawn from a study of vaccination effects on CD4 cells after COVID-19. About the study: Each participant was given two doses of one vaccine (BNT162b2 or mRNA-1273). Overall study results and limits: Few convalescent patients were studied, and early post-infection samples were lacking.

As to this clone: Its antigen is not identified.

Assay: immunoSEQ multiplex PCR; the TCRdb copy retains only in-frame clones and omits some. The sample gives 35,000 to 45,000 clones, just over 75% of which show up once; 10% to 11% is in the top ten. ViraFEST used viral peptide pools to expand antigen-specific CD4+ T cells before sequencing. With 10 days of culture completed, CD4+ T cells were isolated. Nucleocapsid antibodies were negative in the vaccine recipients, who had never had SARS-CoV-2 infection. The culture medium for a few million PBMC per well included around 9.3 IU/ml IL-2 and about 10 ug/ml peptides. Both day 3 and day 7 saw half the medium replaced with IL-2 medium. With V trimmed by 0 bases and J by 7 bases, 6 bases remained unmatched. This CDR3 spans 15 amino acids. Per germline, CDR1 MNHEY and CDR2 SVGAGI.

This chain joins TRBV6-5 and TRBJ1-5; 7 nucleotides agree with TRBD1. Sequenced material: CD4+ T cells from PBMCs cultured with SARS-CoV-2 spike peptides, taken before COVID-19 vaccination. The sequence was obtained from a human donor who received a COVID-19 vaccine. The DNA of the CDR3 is TGTGCCAGCAGTTACTCAGGGGGCGCAGGACAGCCCCAGCATTTT. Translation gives CASSYSGGAGQPQHF.